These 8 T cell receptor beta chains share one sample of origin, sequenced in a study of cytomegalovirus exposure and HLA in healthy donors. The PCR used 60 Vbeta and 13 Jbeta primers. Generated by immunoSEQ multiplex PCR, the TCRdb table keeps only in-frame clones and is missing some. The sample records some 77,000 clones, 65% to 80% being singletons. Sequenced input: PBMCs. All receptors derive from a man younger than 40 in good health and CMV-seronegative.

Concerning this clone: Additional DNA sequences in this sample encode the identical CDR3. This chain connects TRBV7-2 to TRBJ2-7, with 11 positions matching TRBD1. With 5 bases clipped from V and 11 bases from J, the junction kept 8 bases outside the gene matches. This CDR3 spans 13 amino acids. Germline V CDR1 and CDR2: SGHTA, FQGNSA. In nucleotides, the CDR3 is TGTGCCAGCAGCCCGGACAGGGGGCGCGATGAGTACTTC. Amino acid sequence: CASSPDRGRDEYF. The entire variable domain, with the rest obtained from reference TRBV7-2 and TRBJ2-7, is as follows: GAGVSQSPSNKVTEKGKDVELRCDPISGHTALYWYRQSLGQGLEFLIYFQGNSAPDKSGLPSDRFSAERTGGSVSTLTIQRTQQEDSAVYLCASSPDRGRDEYFGPGTRLTVT.

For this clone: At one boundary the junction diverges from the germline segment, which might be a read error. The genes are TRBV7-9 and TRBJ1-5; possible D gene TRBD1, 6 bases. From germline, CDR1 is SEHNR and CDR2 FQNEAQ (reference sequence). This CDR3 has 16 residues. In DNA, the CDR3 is TGTGCCCGCAGCTTAAGGGAACAGGGAAACAATCAGCCCCAGCATTTT. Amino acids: CARSLREQGNNQPQHF.

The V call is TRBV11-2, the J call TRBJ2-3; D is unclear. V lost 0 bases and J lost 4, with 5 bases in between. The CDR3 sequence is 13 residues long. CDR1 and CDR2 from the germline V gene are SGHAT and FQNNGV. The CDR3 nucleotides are TGTGCCAGCAGCTTAGATCAGGCAGATACGCAGTATTTT. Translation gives CASSLDQADTQYF.

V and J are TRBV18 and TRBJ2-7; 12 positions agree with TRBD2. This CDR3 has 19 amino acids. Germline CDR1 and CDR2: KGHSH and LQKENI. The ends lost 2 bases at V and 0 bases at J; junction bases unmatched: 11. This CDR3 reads CASSPFGGLAGSSSYEQYF. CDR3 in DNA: TGTGCCAGCTCACCATTCGGAGGACTAGCGGGGTCGAGCTCCTACGAGCAGTACTTC.

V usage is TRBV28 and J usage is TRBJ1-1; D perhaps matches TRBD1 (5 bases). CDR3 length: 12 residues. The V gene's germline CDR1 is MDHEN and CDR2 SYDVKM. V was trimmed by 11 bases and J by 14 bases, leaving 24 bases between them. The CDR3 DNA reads TGTGCCGTAAACCCCCGGACATCTTGGCCCTTCTTT. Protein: CAVNPRTSWPFF.

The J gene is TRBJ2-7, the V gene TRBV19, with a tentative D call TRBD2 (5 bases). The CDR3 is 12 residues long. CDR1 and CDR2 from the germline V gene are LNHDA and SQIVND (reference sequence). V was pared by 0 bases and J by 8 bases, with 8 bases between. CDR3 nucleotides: TGTGCCAGTAGTATAGATACGGGAAAGCAGTACTTC. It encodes CASSIDTGKQYF. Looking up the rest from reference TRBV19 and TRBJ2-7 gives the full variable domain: DGGITQSPKYLFRKEGQNVTLSCEQNLNHDAMYWYRQDPGQGLRLIYYSQIVNDFQKGDIAEGYSVSREKKESFPLTVTSAQKNPTAFYLCASSIDTGKQYFGPGTRLTVT.

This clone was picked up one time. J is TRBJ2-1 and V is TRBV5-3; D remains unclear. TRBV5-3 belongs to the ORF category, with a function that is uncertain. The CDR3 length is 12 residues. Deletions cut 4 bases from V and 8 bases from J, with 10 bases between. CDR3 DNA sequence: TGTGCCAGAAGCCGGCAGGTTGATGAGCAGTTCTTC. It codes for CARSRQVDEQFF.

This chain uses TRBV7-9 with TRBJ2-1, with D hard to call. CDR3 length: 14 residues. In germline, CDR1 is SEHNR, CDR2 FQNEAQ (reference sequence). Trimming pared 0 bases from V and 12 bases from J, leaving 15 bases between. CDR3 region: CASSLARPLNRQFF. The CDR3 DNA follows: TGTGCCAGCAGCTTAGCCCGTCCCCTAAATCGGCAGTTCTTC. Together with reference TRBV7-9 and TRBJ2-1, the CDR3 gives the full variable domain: DTGVSQNPRHKITKRGQNVTFRCDPISEHNRLYWYRQTLGQGPEFLTYFQNEAQLEKSRLLSDRFSAERPKGSFSTLEIQRTEQGDSAMYLCASSLARPLNRQFFGPGTRLTVL.